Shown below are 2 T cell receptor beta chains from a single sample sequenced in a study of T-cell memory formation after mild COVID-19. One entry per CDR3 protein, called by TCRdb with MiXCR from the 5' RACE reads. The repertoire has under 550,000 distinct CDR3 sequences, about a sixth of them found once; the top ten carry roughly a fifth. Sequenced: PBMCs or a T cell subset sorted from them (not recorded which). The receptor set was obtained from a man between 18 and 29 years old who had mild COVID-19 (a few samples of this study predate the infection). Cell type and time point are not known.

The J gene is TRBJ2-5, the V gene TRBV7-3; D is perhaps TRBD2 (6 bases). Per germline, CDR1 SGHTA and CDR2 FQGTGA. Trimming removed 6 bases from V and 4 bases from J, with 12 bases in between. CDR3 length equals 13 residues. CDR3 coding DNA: TGTGCCAGCAGTCAGACTAGTAGAGAGACCCAGTACTTC. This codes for CASSQTSRETQYF.

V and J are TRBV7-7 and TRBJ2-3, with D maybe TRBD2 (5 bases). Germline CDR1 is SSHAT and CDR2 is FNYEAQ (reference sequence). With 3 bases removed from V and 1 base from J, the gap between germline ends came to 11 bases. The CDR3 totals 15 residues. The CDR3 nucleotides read TGTGCCAGCAGCTTGCGTGACGGGGGCACAGATACGCAGTATTTT. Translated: CASSLRDGGTDTQYF.